This T cell receptor beta chain comes out of a study of siplizumab effects on memory and regulatory T cells. This clone was found once. V gave up 4 bases and J gave up 4 bases, with 16 bases separating them. The CDR3 runs 15 residues. The germline gives CDR1 SGDLS, CDR2 YYNGEE. Only in-frame clones appear in the TCRdb table, and some are missing; sequencing was by immunoSEQ multiplex PCR. The sample lists approximately 68,000 clones, about 89% occurring once. Specimen: CD8+ T cells sorted from blood. The receptor's source is a human donor in good health. The V call is TRBV9, the J call TRBJ2-3; D possibly corresponds to TRBD2 (7 bases). CDR3 bases: TGTGCCAGCAGCCCCGTCAGGGGAGGGGCAGATACGCAGTATTTT. Translating it yields CASSPVRGGADTQYF. The variable domain in full, with the rest retrieved from reference TRBV9 and TRBJ2-3, is DSGVTQTPKHLITATGQRVTLRCSPRSGDLSVYWYQQSLDQGLQFLIQYYNGEERAKGNILERFSAQQFPDLHSELNLSSLELGDSALYFCASSPVRGGADTQYFGPGTRLTVL.